The clone carrying this T cell receptor beta chain was observed many times. Within the sample, other DNA sequences also encode this same CDR3. Prior to thyroid surgery, none of the patients had received any treatment. The data were obtained in a study of metastatic and nonmetastatic thyroid tumors. The V and J ends lost 5 bases and 0 bases, in that order; junction bases with no gene match: 11. This CDR3 contains 18 residues. Germline lookup yields CDR1 KGHDR and CDR2 SFDVKD. MiXCR was used by TCRdb to re-call the PCR reads. The profile shows 25,000 to 40,000 clones, approximately 8% of them singletons.

The source material was blood. The V and J genes are TRBV24-1 and TRBJ2-1; 8 nucleotides line up with TRBD2. This receptor was obtained from a female donor with papillary thyroid cancer or a benign thyroid nodule (not recorded which). Some clones in this sample may be carry-over from other donors' samples. The CDR3 is CATSARAGGPSSYNEQFF. Written as DNA, the CDR3 is TGTGCCACCAGTGCCCGGGCGGGGGGACCGAGCTCCTACAATGAGCAGTTCTTC.